What follows are 7 T cell receptor beta chains derived from one specimen sequenced in a study of T cell responses to AZD1222 COVID-19 vaccine. TCRdb's table, derived via immunoSEQ multiplex PCR, lists solely in-frame clones and lacks some. The table shows tens of thousands of clones, with roughly 90% occurring only once. The material sequenced was peripheral blood, taken 28 days after the second AZD1222 dose. Source of these receptors: an adult who received the AZD1222 COVID-19 vaccine.

With regard to this clone: Because the CDR3 is missing its conserved closing phenylalanine or tryptophan, this is likely a read error. Because the CDR3's place on the DNA is in doubt, the DNA is left out and the CDR3 is given as listed by TCRdb. The chain joins TRBV27 to TRBJ1-3. The CDR3 comprises 11 residues, both ends counted. CDR1 MNHEY and CDR2 SMNVEV come from the germline V gene (reference sequence). The CDR3 sequence is CASSQTDNHGY.

Concerning this clone itself: The sample has other DNA sequences that encode this CDR3 too. The chain is built from TRBV20-1 and TRBJ2-5, with no clear D. The CDR3 is 10 amino acids. Germline CDR1 and CDR2: DFQATT and SNEGSKA (reference sequence). V lost 3 bases to trimming and J lost 4 bases, with 3 bases between them. In nucleotides, the CDR3 is TGCAGTGCTAGTGGAGAGACCCAGTACTTC. Amino acids: CSASGETQYF.

V gene TRBV6-1 combines with J gene TRBJ1-3; D may be TRBD1 (6 bases). The CDR3 runs 14 residues. V was trimmed by 0 bases and J by 4 bases, leaving 7 bases between them. Germline CDR1 reads MNHNS; CDR2 reads SASEGT. The CDR3 DNA reads as TGTGCCAGCAGTGAAGCAAGGGGGGGAAACACCATATATTTT. This codes for CASSEARGGNTIYF.

This clone was seen a handful of times. The chain uses TRBV7-2 and TRBJ2-7, with D unresolved. Germline V CDR1 and CDR2: SGHTA, FQGNSA. The CDR3 loop spans 14 amino acids. Trimming cost V 5 bases and J 0 bases, with 11 bases left between them. This CDR3 reads CASSPGFSSYEQYF. The CDR3 DNA sequence: TGTGCCAGCAGCCCCGGGTTCTCCTCCTACGAGCAGTACTTC.

The chain couples TRBV27 to TRBJ2-7; D is possibly TRBD2 (6 bases). Germline loops: CDR1 MNHEY, CDR2 SMNVEV (reference sequence). The germline V and J ends were trimmed by 0 bases and 3 bases, with 9 bases remaining between them. The CDR3 loop spans 14 amino acids. CDR3 amino acids: CASSLSEGGYEQYF. CDR3 coding DNA: TGTGCCAGCAGTTTATCGGAGGGAGGCTACGAGCAGTACTTC.

This sequence joins TRBV28 and TRBJ2-3; 9 bases line up with TRBD1. The germline V gene encodes CDR1 MDHEN and CDR2 SYDVKM. V shed 7 bases, J shed 5 bases, and the junction held 7 bases outside the gene matches. The CDR3 covers 14 residues. CDR3 DNA: TGTGCCAGCACTGAGGGACAGGGTAGAGATACGCAGTATTTT. This gives the protein CASTEGQGRDTQYF.

The gene calls are TRBV12-3 or TRBV12-4 and TRBJ2-7, with a weak D call TRBD2 (5 bases). Trimming pared 7 bases from V and 2 bases from J, leaving 12 bases between. The CDR3 contains 13 residues. CDR3 bases: TGTGCCAGCAATCCCGGGGAGCCCTACGAGCAGTACTTC. Its translation: CASNPGEPYEQYF.